The clone carrying this T cell receptor (beta chain) appeared a few times. The antigen is unknown. Brentuximab vedotin exposure varied, and every patient relapsed after autologous stem cell transplantation. This CDR3 has 14 residues. Germline lookup yields CDR1 MGHRA and CDR2 YSYEKL. With 1 base removed from V and 4 bases from J, the gap between germline ends came to 5 bases. The data belong to a study of PD-1 blockade in classical Hodgkin lymphoma. The data were produced by immunoSEQ multiplex PCR, yet TCRdb's version contains in-frame clones alone and is incomplete. This sample has more than 50,000 clones, with over 70% found just once. Study-wide results and limits: Reports described newly diagnosed patients as having lower baseline TCR diversity than healthy donors.

This TCR was sampled from a human donor with classical Hodgkin lymphoma. This material consisted of peripheral blood mononuclear cells (PBMCs), taken before the second cycle of nivolumab. This chain uses TRBV4-1 with TRBJ1-6; D not resolved. In DNA form, the CDR3 reads TGCGCCAGCAGCCAAGGGTTATATAATTCACCCCTCCACTTT. Translated: CASSQGLYNSPLHF.